Listed below are T cell receptor beta chains from one sample, sequenced in a study of T cells after yellow fever vaccination. One entry per CDR3 protein, called by TCRdb with MiXCR from the 5' RACE reads. This table holds about 340,000 distinct CDR3 sequences, 7.5% to 9% found once. The sequenced sample was PBMCs, obtained on the day of the first yellow fever vaccination. Receptors were obtained from a man between 18 and 29 years old who received the YFV17D yellow fever vaccine. The CDR3 runs from the conserved cysteine through the conserved F or W. Each record gives: clone size, J gene, V gene, D gene, CDR3 protein, CDR3 DNA. The D gene is left open where the match is weak. Rows may omit the clone size; those that give it use once, few, many or a size class.

clone_size: -
j_call: TRBJ2-1
v_call: TRBV4-1
d_call: -
cdr3_aa: CASSPPRGNYNEQFF
cdr3_nt: TGCGCCAGCAGCCCGCCTCGGGGGAACTACAATGAGCAGTTCTTC

clone_size: -
j_call: TRBJ2-2
v_call: TRBV28
d_call: -
cdr3_aa: CASNRPTRHTGELFF
cdr3_nt: TGTGCCAGCAACCGACCTACCAGACACACCGGGGAGCTGTTTTTT

clone_size: many
j_call: TRBJ2-2
v_call: TRBV6-5
d_call: TRBD1
cdr3_aa: CASRGTGGFIGELFF
cdr3_nt: TGTGCCAGCAGGGGGACAGGGGGCTTTATCGGGGAGCTGTTTTTT

clone_size: -
j_call: TRBJ1-1
v_call: TRBV30
d_call: TRBD1
cdr3_aa: CAWSEGQGGTEAFF
cdr3_nt: TGTGCCTGGAGTGAAGGACAGGGGGGCACTGAAGCTTTCTTT

clone_size: many
j_call: TRBJ2-1
v_call: TRBV5-1
d_call: TRBD1
cdr3_aa: CASSEQGDSYNEQFF
cdr3_nt: TGCGCCAGCAGCGAACAGGGGGACTCCTACAATGAGCAGTTCTTC

clone_size: many
j_call: TRBJ2-1
v_call: TRBV12-3/TRBV12-4
d_call: TRBD2
cdr3_aa: CASTLLGAGGQFF
cdr3_nt: TGTGCCAGCACCCTCCTGGGGGCGGGGGGGCAGTTCTTC

clone_size: many
j_call: TRBJ2-7
v_call: TRBV27
d_call: TRBD1
cdr3_aa: CASSLSGQVVYF
cdr3_nt: TGTGCCAGCAGTTTATCGGGACAGGTCGTGTACTTC

clone_size: -
j_call: TRBJ1-5
v_call: TRBV6-5
d_call: -
cdr3_aa: CASSYKWDSNQPQHF
cdr3_nt: TGTGCCAGCAGTTACAAGTGGGATAGCAATCAGCCCCAGCATTTT

clone_size: few
j_call: TRBJ2-2
v_call: TRBV7-3
d_call: -
cdr3_aa: CASSLRSDPTGELFF
cdr3_nt: TGTGCCAGCAGCTTACGTTCGGATCCAACCGGGGAGCTGTTTTTT

clone_size: few
j_call: TRBJ1-3
v_call: TRBV12-3/TRBV12-4
d_call: -
cdr3_aa: CASTLRISGNTIYF
cdr3_nt: TGTGCCAGCACCCTAAGAATCTCTGGAAACACCATATATTTT

clone_size: few
j_call: TRBJ2-3
v_call: TRBV20-1
d_call: TRBD2
cdr3_aa: CSAREWGGGVRDTQYF
cdr3_nt: TGCAGTGCTAGAGAGTGGGGCGGGGGGGTTCGAGATACGCAGTATTTT

clone_size: -
j_call: TRBJ1-3
v_call: TRBV12-3/TRBV12-4
d_call: -
cdr3_aa: CASTSDWSSGNTIYF
cdr3_nt: TGTGCCAGCACCTCGGACTGGAGCTCTGGAAACACCATATATTTT

clone_size: -
j_call: TRBJ1-5
v_call: TRBV28
d_call: -
cdr3_aa: CASSPRGWVNQPQHF
cdr3_nt: TGTGCCAGCAGCCCCCGAGGATGGGTCAATCAGCCCCAGCATTTT

clone_size: -
j_call: TRBJ2-1
v_call: TRBV11-2
d_call: -
cdr3_aa: CASSYRRGRTYNEQFF
cdr3_nt: TGTGCCAGCAGCTACCGCCGGGGGCGGACCTACAATGAGCAGTTCTTC

clone_size: -
j_call: TRBJ2-2
v_call: TRBV5-1
d_call: -
cdr3_aa: CASSLSGTMMNTGELFF
cdr3_nt: TGCGCCAGCAGCTTGTCTGGGACAATGATGAACACCGGGGAGCTGTTTTTT

clone_size: -
j_call: TRBJ2-5
v_call: TRBV7-2
d_call: -
cdr3_aa: CASSLEPGIETQYF
cdr3_nt: TGTGCCAGCAGCTTAGAGCCTGGGATAGAGACCCAGTACTTC

clone_size: few
j_call: TRBJ2-1
v_call: TRBV6-5
d_call: -
cdr3_aa: CASSFNTGNEQFF
cdr3_nt: TGTGCCAGCAGTTTTAATACAGGGAATGAGCAGTTCTTC

clone_size: -
j_call: TRBJ1-5
v_call: TRBV6-1
d_call: -
cdr3_aa: CASSEAGGSNQPQHF
cdr3_nt: TGTGCCAGCAGTGAAGCGGGGGGAAGCAATCAGCCCCAGCATTTT

clone_size: -
j_call: TRBJ2-5
v_call: TRBV7-2
d_call: -
cdr3_aa: CASSFPGWETQYF
cdr3_nt: TGTGCCAGCAGCTTCCCAGGGTGGGAGACCCAGTACTTC

clone_size: few
j_call: TRBJ1-2
v_call: TRBV11-1
d_call: -
cdr3_aa: CASSRDTSNYGYTF
cdr3_nt: TGTGCCAGCAGCAGAGACACCTCTAACTATGGCTACACCTTC

clone_size: -
j_call: TRBJ2-3
v_call: TRBV5-1
d_call: -
cdr3_aa: CASKSDGSSTDTQYF
cdr3_nt: TGCGCCAGCAAATCGGACGGTTCTAGCACAGATACGCAGTATTTT

clone_size: few
j_call: TRBJ2-2
v_call: TRBV7-3
d_call: TRBD1
cdr3_aa: CASSDRQGSKGLFF
cdr3_nt: TGTGCCAGCAGCGACAGACAGGGTTCCAAGGGGCTGTTTTTT

clone_size: -
j_call: TRBJ2-2
v_call: TRBV6-2/TRBV6-3
d_call: -
cdr3_aa: CASSFRQGSLNTGELFF
cdr3_nt: TGTGCCAGCAGTTTCAGGCAGGGGTCCTTGAACACCGGGGAGCTGTTTTTT

clone_size: -
j_call: TRBJ2-5
v_call: TRBV7-9
d_call: -
cdr3_aa: CASSSQLDPKETQYF
cdr3_nt: TGTGCCAGCAGCTCTCAACTCGACCCGAAAGAGACCCAGTACTTC

clone_size: many
j_call: TRBJ2-1
v_call: TRBV5-1
d_call: TRBD2
cdr3_aa: CASSFGGGGNEQFF
cdr3_nt: TGCGCCAGCAGCTTTGGCGGGGGAGGGAATGAGCAGTTCTTC

clone_size: -
j_call: TRBJ2-1
v_call: TRBV7-6
d_call: -
cdr3_aa: CASSRSRTEQVGSYNEQFF
cdr3_nt: TGTGCCAGCAGCCGTTCCAGGACAGAACAGGTGGGATCCTACAATGAGCAGTTCTTC

clone_size: many
j_call: TRBJ2-7
v_call: TRBV25-1
d_call: -
cdr3_aa: CASSEQGYEQYF
cdr3_nt: TGTGCCAGCAGTGAGCAGGGATACGAGCAGTACTTC

clone_size: few
j_call: TRBJ2-3
v_call: TRBV6-2/TRBV6-3
d_call: -
cdr3_aa: CASRRGPVSTDTQYF
cdr3_nt: TGTGCCAGCAGACGGGGACCGGTTAGCACAGATACGCAGTATTTT

clone_size: -
j_call: TRBJ2-2
v_call: TRBV29-1
d_call: -
cdr3_aa: CSVVETTGELFF
cdr3_nt: TGCAGCGTTGTAGAAACGACCGGGGAGCTGTTTTTT

clone_size: -
j_call: TRBJ1-1
v_call: TRBV20-1
d_call: TRBD1
cdr3_aa: CSARYLTGVTEAFF
cdr3_nt: TGCAGTGCTAGGTATCTGACAGGGGTTACTGAAGCTTTCTTT

clone_size: few
j_call: TRBJ1-2
v_call: TRBV12-3/TRBV12-4
d_call: -
cdr3_aa: CASRARANYGYTF
cdr3_nt: TGTGCCAGCAGAGCGAGGGCTAACTATGGCTACACCTTC

clone_size: -
j_call: TRBJ2-5
v_call: TRBV5-1
d_call: -
cdr3_aa: CASSYQGRETQYF
cdr3_nt: TGCGCCAGCAGCTACCAGGGTCGGGAGACCCAGTACTTC

clone_size: -
j_call: TRBJ1-1
v_call: TRBV11-2
d_call: -
cdr3_aa: CASSLSSAEAFF
cdr3_nt: TGTGCCAGCAGCTTAAGTAGCGCTGAAGCTTTCTTT

clone_size: many
j_call: TRBJ2-7
v_call: TRBV7-2
d_call: -
cdr3_aa: CASSMGPPSSYEQYF
cdr3_nt: TGTGCCAGCAGTATGGGACCGCCTAGCTCCTACGAGCAGTACTTC

clone_size: -
j_call: TRBJ1-3
v_call: TRBV20-1
d_call: -
cdr3_aa: CSARDFNSGNTIYF
cdr3_nt: TGCAGTGCCCGGGACTTCAACTCTGGAAACACCATATATTTT

clone_size: -
j_call: TRBJ2-1
v_call: TRBV5-1
d_call: -
cdr3_aa: CASSLAQGVNEQFF
cdr3_nt: TGCGCCAGCAGCTTGGCCCAGGGCGTAAATGAGCAGTTCTTC

clone_size: -
j_call: TRBJ2-6
v_call: TRBV12-5
d_call: -
cdr3_aa: CASGAGANVLTF
cdr3_nt: TGTGCTAGTGGTGCTGGGGCCAACGTCCTGACTTTC

clone_size: few
j_call: TRBJ2-5
v_call: TRBV20-1
d_call: TRBD1
cdr3_aa: CSAARPGGQETQYF
cdr3_nt: TGCAGTGCTGCCAGACCAGGGGGACAAGAGACCCAGTACTTC

clone_size: -
j_call: TRBJ1-2
v_call: TRBV29-1
d_call: TRBD1
cdr3_aa: CSVPGQGNYGYTF
cdr3_nt: TGCAGCGTTCCCGGACAGGGCAACTATGGCTACACCTTC

clone_size: -
j_call: TRBJ2-3
v_call: TRBV4-1
d_call: -
cdr3_aa: CASSQGWARRPRGIPDTQYF
cdr3_nt: TGCGCCAGCAGCCAAGGCTGGGCGCGGAGACCACGGGGTATCCCAGATACGCAGTATTTT

clone_size: -
j_call: TRBJ1-5
v_call: TRBV4-1
d_call: TRBD1
cdr3_aa: CASSRSRDRGRSNQPQHF
cdr3_nt: TGCGCCAGCAGCCGATCCCGGGACAGGGGACGAAGCAATCAGCCCCAGCATTTT

clone_size: -
j_call: TRBJ1-2
v_call: TRBV6-1
d_call: -
cdr3_aa: CASSTYRGDGYTF
cdr3_nt: TGTGCCAGCAGTACCTATAGGGGGGACGGCTACACCTTC

clone_size: few
j_call: TRBJ2-5
v_call: TRBV12-3/TRBV12-4
d_call: -
cdr3_aa: CASSSLGKTQYF
cdr3_nt: TGTGCCAGCAGTTCCTTAGGGAAGACCCAGTACTTC

clone_size: few
j_call: TRBJ2-5
v_call: TRBV12-3/TRBV12-4
d_call: TRBD1
cdr3_aa: CASSPPGGAETQYF
cdr3_nt: TGTGCCAGCAGTCCGCCAGGGGGTGCGGAGACCCAGTACTTC

clone_size: -
j_call: TRBJ2-3
v_call: TRBV27
d_call: -
cdr3_aa: CASRVGGDTQYF
cdr3_nt: TGTGCCAGCAGAGTCGGTGGGGATACGCAGTATTTT

clone_size: few
j_call: TRBJ2-5
v_call: TRBV4-1
d_call: TRBD2
cdr3_aa: CASSQVGGSGETQYF
cdr3_nt: TGCGCCAGCAGCCAAGTCGGGGGGTCCGGAGAGACCCAGTACTTC

clone_size: -
j_call: TRBJ2-3
v_call: TRBV4-3
d_call: -
cdr3_aa: CASSQNIGRGTYTDTQYF
cdr3_nt: TGCGCCAGCAGCCAAAACATTGGACGGGGAACGTACACAGATACGCAGTATTTT

clone_size: many
j_call: TRBJ2-1
v_call: TRBV7-2
d_call: TRBD1
cdr3_aa: CASRLDRVTYNEQFF
cdr3_nt: TGTGCCAGCAGGCTGGACAGGGTGACCTACAATGAGCAGTTCTTC

clone_size: many
j_call: TRBJ2-3
v_call: TRBV7-3
d_call: TRBD2
cdr3_aa: CASSSPGTSGGTDTQYF
cdr3_nt: TGTGCCAGCAGCTCTCCAGGGACTAGCGGGGGCACAGATACGCAGTATTTT

clone_size: many
j_call: TRBJ2-3
v_call: TRBV11-2
d_call: TRBD2
cdr3_aa: CASSPPLWTSVGTDTQYF
cdr3_nt: TGTGCCAGCAGCCCCCCATTGTGGACTAGCGTTGGAACAGATACGCAGTATTTT

clone_size: -
j_call: TRBJ2-5
v_call: TRBV5-1
d_call: -
cdr3_aa: CASSYKTTTLWETQYF
cdr3_nt: TGCGCCAGCAGCTATAAAACTACGACCTTATGGGAGACCCAGTACTTC

clone_size: few
j_call: TRBJ1-4
v_call: TRBV20-1
d_call: -
cdr3_aa: CSASGGLTTNEKLFF
cdr3_nt: TGCAGTGCTAGTGGGGGTTTGACTACTAATGAAAAACTGTTTTTT

clone_size: few
j_call: TRBJ2-3
v_call: TRBV4-3
d_call: -
cdr3_aa: CASSQDPKFQYF
cdr3_nt: TGCGCCAGCAGTCAGGACCCTAAATTTCAGTATTTT

clone_size: few
j_call: TRBJ2-2
v_call: TRBV29-1
d_call: -
cdr3_aa: CSVGLGTGELFF
cdr3_nt: TGCAGCGTTGGTCTAGGGACCGGGGAGCTGTTTTTT

clone_size: -
j_call: TRBJ2-2
v_call: TRBV5-1
d_call: -
cdr3_aa: CASSMEISGELFF
cdr3_nt: TGCGCCAGCAGTATGGAAATAAGCGGGGAGCTGTTTTTT